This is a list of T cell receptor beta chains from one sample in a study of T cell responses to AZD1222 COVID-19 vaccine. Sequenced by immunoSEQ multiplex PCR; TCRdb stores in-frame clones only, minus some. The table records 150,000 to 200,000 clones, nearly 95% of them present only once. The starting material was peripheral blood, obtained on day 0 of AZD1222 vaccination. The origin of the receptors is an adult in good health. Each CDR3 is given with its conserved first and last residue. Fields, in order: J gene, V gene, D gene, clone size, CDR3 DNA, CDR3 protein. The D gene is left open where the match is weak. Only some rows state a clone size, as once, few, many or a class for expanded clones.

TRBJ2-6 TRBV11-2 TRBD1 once TGTGCCAGCAGCCTTCGCGGACAGGGGGCGCTGGGGGCCAACGTCCTGACTTTC CASSLRGQGALGANVLTF
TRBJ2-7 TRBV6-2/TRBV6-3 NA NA TGTGCCAGCAGTTACCCAGACACCCGGTGGTTCGAGCAGTACTTC CASSYPDTRWFEQYF
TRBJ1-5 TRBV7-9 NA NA TGTGCCAGCAGCAGCGGGAACGGCAATCAGCCCCAGCATTTT CASSSGNGNQPQHF
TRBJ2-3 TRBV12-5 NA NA TGTGCTAGTGGTTTTGGGGGGCCAGGGACAGATACGCAGTATTTT CASGFGGPGTDTQYF
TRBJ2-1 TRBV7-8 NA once TGTGCCAGCAGCTTAGGGGCCTACAATGAGCAGTTCTTC CASSLGAYNEQFF
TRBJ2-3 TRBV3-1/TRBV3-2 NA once TGTGCCAGCAGCCAAGGCACCGGGACAGATACGCAGTATTTT CASSQGTGTDTQYF
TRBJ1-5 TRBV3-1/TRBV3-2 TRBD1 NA TGTGCCAGCAGCCAGGGAGGGGGCTGGAATCAGCCCCAGCATTTT CASSQGGGWNQPQHF
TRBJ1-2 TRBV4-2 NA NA TGTGCCAGCAGCCAAGAAGGTGGGGGATCCACCTCTAACTATGGCTACACCTTC CASSQEGGGSTSNYGYTF
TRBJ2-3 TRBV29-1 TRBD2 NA TGCAGCACGAGCGGCGGGGGGAACACAGATACGCAGTATTTT CSTSGGGNTDTQYF
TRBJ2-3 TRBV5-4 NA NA TGTGCCAGCAGCCAGCTTGACTTTGATACGCAGTATTTT CASSQLDFDTQYF
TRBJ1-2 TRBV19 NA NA TGTGCCAGTAATCCGGGACGGAACTATGGCTACACCTTC CASNPGRNYGYTF
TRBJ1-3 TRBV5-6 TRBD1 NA TGTGCCAGCAGCCTTCCCGGGACAGGGAGGAACACCATATATTTT CASSLPGTGRNTIYF